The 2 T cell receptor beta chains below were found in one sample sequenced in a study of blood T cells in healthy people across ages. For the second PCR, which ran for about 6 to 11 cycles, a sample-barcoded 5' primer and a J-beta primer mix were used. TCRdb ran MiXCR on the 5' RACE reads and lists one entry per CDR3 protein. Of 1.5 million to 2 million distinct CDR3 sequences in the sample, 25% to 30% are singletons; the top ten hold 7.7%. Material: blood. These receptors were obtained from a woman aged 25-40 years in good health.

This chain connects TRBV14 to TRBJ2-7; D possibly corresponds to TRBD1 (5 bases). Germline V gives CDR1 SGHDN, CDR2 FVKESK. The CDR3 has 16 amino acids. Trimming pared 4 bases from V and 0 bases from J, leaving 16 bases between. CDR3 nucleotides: TGTGCCAGCAGCCTCCTGACAGCCTCAAACTCCTACGAGCAGTACTTC. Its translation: CASSLLTASNSYEQYF.

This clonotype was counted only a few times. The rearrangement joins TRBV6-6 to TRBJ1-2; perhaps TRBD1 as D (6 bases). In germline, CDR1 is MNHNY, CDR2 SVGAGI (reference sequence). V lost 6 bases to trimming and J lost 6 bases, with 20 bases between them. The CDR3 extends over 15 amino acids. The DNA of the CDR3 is TGTGCCAGCAGCCCCGGGGGGGGCCCCTACGATGGCTACACCTTC. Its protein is CASSPGGGPYDGYTF.